Listed here are 15 T cell receptor beta chains from one sample, sequenced in a study of T cells expressing NK-cell markers. From its re-call of the 5' RACE reads, TCRdb lists each CDR3 protein once, without DNA. Its table lists roughly 160,000 distinct CDR3 sequences. Sequencing was carried out using blood T cells: a sorted CD56 or NKG2C T cell subset, CD4+ or CD8+ T cells, or bulk PBMC T cells (not recorded which). These receptors all come from a woman between 18 and 70 years old in good health.

V usage is TRBV7-3 and J usage is TRBJ2-3; TCRdb gives TRBD2 as the D gene, but with no DNA this cannot be confirmed. Germline V gene data show CDR1 as SGHTA and CDR2 as FQGTGA. This CDR3 spans 15 amino acids. This chain's CDR3 is CASSVGTSLADTQYF.

This chain links TRBV20-1 with TRBJ2-7; TCRdb designates TRBD1, a call that cannot be tested without DNA. CDR1 is DFQATT and CDR2 is SNEGSKA in the germline V gene (reference sequence). This CDR3 is built from 14 residues. The CDR3 here is CSASGQDFFYEQYF.

The CDR3 sequence: CASSSSGLSSYEQYF. The chain uses TRBV3-1 and TRBJ2-7. Germline V gene data show CDR1 as LGHDT and CDR2 as YNNKEL (reference sequence). This CDR3 region has 15 residues.

The chain combines TRBV24-1 with TRBJ2-5; TCRdb's D gene call, TRBD1, goes unchecked for lack of DNA. Germline CDR1 KGHDR, CDR2 SFDVKD. This CDR3 is built from 16 residues. The CDR3 region is CATSDSGRGSGETQYF.

The chain joins TRBV12-3 or TRBV12-4 to TRBJ1-3; the D call of TRBD1 rests on TCRdb alone, since no DNA is present to check it. This CDR3 is 15 amino acids long. CDR3 amino acids: CASRGQHISGNTIYF.

J is TRBJ2-7 and V is TRBV2. Per the germline V gene, CDR1 is SNHLY and CDR2 is FYNNEI. The CDR3 length is 14 residues. The CDR3 loop reads CASSEAGLPYEQYF. The variable domain in full, completed from reference TRBV2 and TRBJ2-7, reads EPEVTQTPSHQVTQMGQEVILRCVPISNHLYFYWYRQILGQKVEFLVSFYNNEISEKSEIFDDQFSVERPDGSNFTLKIRSTKLEDSAMYFCASSEAGLPYEQYFGPGTRLTVT.

The chain joins TRBV4-2 to TRBJ2-5; absent DNA, TCRdb's TRBD2 call cannot be checked. Germline V gene sequence: CDR1 LGHNA, CDR2 YNFKEQ. This CDR3 is built from 18 residues. The chain's CDR3 is CASSQDFAGGPKVETQYF.

The chain recombines TRBV5-1 with TRBJ2-2; the TRBD1 assignment by TCRdb is unverifiable without DNA. The CDR3 has 15 residues. The V gene's germline CDR1 is SGHRS and CDR2 YFSETQ. The CDR3 sequence: CASSAQGAFTGELFF.

The chain recombines TRBV14 with TRBJ2-1; lacking DNA, the TRBD2 call made by TCRdb goes unchecked. This CDR3 is 15 amino acids long. Germline V gene sequence: CDR1 SGHDN, CDR2 FVKESK. The CDR3 here is CASSPIGAGYNEQFF. Full variable domain (outside the CDR3, taken from reference TRBV14 and TRBJ2-1): EAGVTQFPSHSVIEKGQTVTLRCDPISGHDNLYWYRRVMGKEIKFLLHFVKESKQDESGMPNNRFLAERTGGTYSTLKVQPAELEDSGVYFCASSPIGAGYNEQFFGPGTRLTVL.

The genes are TRBV19 and TRBJ2-7. This CDR3 comprises 14 residues. Germline-derived CDR1 and CDR2 are LNHDA and SQIVND (reference sequence). The CDR3 here is CASSWTFTTYEQYF.

The chain uses TRBV4-2 and TRBJ2-1; TCRdb's D gene call, TRBD2, goes unchecked for lack of DNA. This CDR3 comprises 17 residues. The germline V gene has CDR1 LGHNA and CDR2 YNFKEQ. The CDR3 loop is CASSQAALAGGDNEQFF.

The J gene is TRBJ2-1, the V gene TRBV12-3 or TRBV12-4; TCRdb indicates TRBD1, and absent DNA this call remains unverified. The CDR3 spans 15 residues. The CDR3 loop is CASSPTSGYGDEQFF.

The chain couples TRBV7-9 to TRBJ2-7; TCRdb calls TRBD2, which cannot be checked without DNA. Germline CDR1 is SEHNR and CDR2 is FQNEAQ (reference sequence). The CDR3 spans 16 residues. The CDR3 is CASSLNGGALLYEQYF.

This chain joins TRBV6-5 and TRBJ2-1; TCRdb calls TRBD1, which cannot be checked without DNA. The V gene's germline CDR1 is MNHEY and CDR2 SVGAGI. The CDR3 sequence is 15 residues long. CDR3 protein: CASSYRGGAGDEQFF.

This chain uses TRBV7-9 with TRBJ2-5; TCRdb's D call, TRBD1, is unchecked because there is no DNA. CDR1 and CDR2 (germline): SEHNR, FQNEAQ (reference sequence). The CDR3 length is 15 residues. The CDR3 loop reads CASSRTTGWQETQYF.